This T cell receptor beta chain was sequenced in a study of patients and donors after allogeneic stem cell transplantation. TCRdb re-analysed the RT-PCR reads in MiXCR, keeping a single row per CDR3 protein. The sample contains hundreds of thousands of distinct CDR3 sequences, roughly 17% of which appear only once. This CDR3 is built from 17 residues. Losses at the gene ends were 1 base for V and 2 bases for J; bases not matched to a gene: 6. CDR1 is SGHVS and CDR2 is FQNEAQ in the germline V gene. Sequencing was done on a sample of blood, either unsorted or a sorted T cell fraction (not recorded which). This receptor was obtained from a human donor who was either an allogeneic HSCT recipient or a stem cell or donor lymphocyte infusion donor (not recorded which). It is not recorded whose cells these are; they may come from a transplant donor. This chain connects TRBV7-8 to TRBJ2-3; TRBD2 agrees at 10 bases. The CDR3 loop reads CASSLGRTSGHTDTQYF. In DNA, the CDR3 is TGTGCCAGCAGCTTAGGCCGGACTAGCGGCCACACAGATACGCAGTATTTT.